A single sample gave rise to the 23 T cell receptor beta chains below, sequenced in a study of cytomegalovirus exposure and HLA in healthy donors. Produced via immunoSEQ multiplex PCR; TCRdb's table is partial and in-frame only. The table lists 100,000 or so clones, about 88% of them singletons, with around 3.6% in the top ten. The sequencing input was PBMCs. The receptors were sampled from a young woman in good health and CMV-seropositive.

The chain employs TRBV7-3 and TRBJ1-2, with D tentatively TRBD1 (6 bases). V was pared by 1 base and J by 4 bases, with 13 bases between. The CDR3 contains 15 residues. CDR1 is SGHTA and CDR2 is FQGTGA in the germline V gene. In DNA, the CDR3 is TGTGCCAGCAGCTTAAGTGGGGGCCCTAGCTATGGCTACACCTTC. As protein: CASSLSGGPSYGYTF.

The gene calls are TRBV20-1 and TRBJ1-1, with D unresolved. The germline V gene has CDR1 DFQATT and CDR2 SNEGSKA (reference sequence). CDR3 length: 10 residues. The ends were cut back, 1 base at V and 10 bases at J, with 7 bases in the middle. The CDR3 coding sequence is TGCAGTGCTAGAGTAGGAGGAGCTTTCTTT. This encodes CSARVGGAFF.

This clone was seen a handful of times. The chain has TRBV5-4 and TRBJ2-7; TRBD1 is a possible D gene (6 bases). CDR3 length equals 12 residues. Looked up from germline, CDR1 is SGHNT and CDR2 is YYREEE (reference sequence). V lost 4 bases, J lost 6 bases, and 11 bases lay in between. CDR3: CASSPPGAEQYF. The CDR3 coding sequence is TGTGCCAGCAGCCCCCCAGGGGCCGAGCAGTACTTC.

In this sample, this clone turned up once. The chain has TRBV5-4 and TRBJ2-5; 11 nucleotides line up with TRBD2. This CDR3 contains 15 residues. The ends lost 4 bases at V and 9 bases at J; junction bases unmatched: 11. Per germline, CDR1 SGHNT and CDR2 YYREEE (reference sequence). This CDR3 is CASSAGLAGVGPQYF. In nucleotides, the CDR3 is TGTGCCAGCAGCGCCGGACTAGCGGGCGTAGGCCCCCAGTACTTC.

The CDR3 spells CASSPDRTSGTDTQYF. CDR3 coding DNA: TGCGCCAGCAGTCCCGACCGGACTAGCGGCACAGATACGCAGTATTTT. The chain is built from TRBV10-1 and TRBJ2-3, with TRBD2 identical over 9 bases. The CDR3 is 16 residues long. Per germline, CDR1 WNHNN and CDR2 SYGVQD (reference sequence). The trim removed 5 bases at V and 1 base at J, leaving 7 bases unmatched.

The rearrangement links TRBV5-1 to TRBJ2-7, with D possibly matching TRBD1 (5 bases). Germline V gene lookup returns CDR1 SGHRS and CDR2 YFSETQ. Trimming pared 1 base from V and 5 bases from J, leaving 10 bases between. The CDR3 contains 13 residues. CDR3 sequence (DNA): TGCGCCAGCAGCTTGTCCATAGGGGACGAGCAGTACTTC. Encoded protein: CASSLSIGDEQYF.

J is TRBJ1-1 and V is TRBV27; no clear D. The CDR3 totals 14 residues. CDR1 is MNHEY and CDR2 is SMNVEV in the germline V gene (reference sequence). V dropped 0 bases and J dropped 5 bases, with 10 bases sitting between them. The CDR3 here is CASSLSGVATEAFF. DNA of the CDR3: TGTGCCAGCAGTTTATCCGGGGTCGCGACTGAAGCTTTCTTT.

The rearrangement joins TRBV6-5 to TRBJ2-7; 10 bases agree with TRBD1. This CDR3 contains 15 residues. Germline CDR1 and CDR2: MNHEY and SVGAGI. The V gene end was trimmed by 4 bases and the J gene end by 2 bases; junction bases not matched to a gene: 5. The CDR3 DNA follows: TGTGCCAGCAGTTCGGGGGACAGGGGCCCCTACGAGCAGTACTTC. Its protein is CASSSGDRGPYEQYF.

The rearrangement joins TRBV9 to TRBJ2-1; 10 nucleotides agree with TRBD2. The CDR3 runs to 14 residues. After removal of 0 bases from V and 7 bases from J, the junction contained 1 base not matched to a gene. CDR1 and CDR2 (germline): SGDLS, YYNGEE. The CDR3 here is CASSVEGLANEQFF. CDR3 bases: TGTGCCAGCAGCGTAGAGGGACTAGCGAATGAGCAGTTCTTC.

The genes are TRBV6-5 and TRBJ1-5; D remains ambiguous. Germline-derived CDR1 and CDR2 are MNHEY and SVGAGI. Trimming shortened V by 6 bases and J by 2 bases, and 14 bases separated the two germline ends. The CDR3 spans 15 residues. CDR3: CASSSTWMGNQPQHF. CDR3 sequence (DNA): TGTGCCAGCAGCTCGACATGGATGGGCAATCAGCCCCAGCATTTT.

This clone was recorded only once. V is TRBV29-1 and J is TRBJ1-2; unclear D gene. Germline CDR1 SQVTM, CDR2 ANQGSEA. There are 16 residues in the CDR3. Trimming removed 1 base at V and 8 bases at J, with 23 bases between. CDR3 sequence reads: CSVEGVWLDQIRGYTF. In DNA form, the CDR3 reads TGCAGCGTTGAAGGGGTTTGGCTAGACCAGATAAGAGGCTACACCTTC.

The chain couples TRBV28 to TRBJ2-5; 7 bases fit TRBD1. V lost 4 bases to trimming and J lost 1 base; unmatched junction nucleotides: 0. Per the germline V gene, CDR1 is MDHEN and CDR2 is SYDVKM. The CDR3 consists of 13 residues. Here the CDR3 reads CASSSGGQETQYF. The CDR3 DNA sequence: TGTGCCAGCAGTTCAGGGGGCCAAGAGACCCAGTACTTC.

CDR3 in amino acids: CASNLGRVGRNEQFF. The CDR3 nucleotides are TGCGCCAGTAATCTGGGCAGGGTAGGTAGGAATGAGCAGTTCTTC. V gene TRBV5-1 combines with J gene TRBJ2-1, with D perhaps TRBD1 (5 bases). This CDR3 has 15 amino acids. Trimming pared 8 bases from V and 7 bases from J, leaving 22 bases between. Germline V gene lookup returns CDR1 SGHRS and CDR2 YFSETQ.

This chain uses TRBV2 with TRBJ1-1; D remains unclear. The CDR3 length is 13 residues. Germline V gene data show CDR1 as SNHLY and CDR2 as FYNNEI. The germline V and J ends were trimmed by 6 bases and 4 bases, with 12 bases remaining between them. CDR3 amino acids: CASRSGLTTEAFF. The CDR3 region has the DNA TGTGCCAGCAGATCCGGACTGACCACTGAAGCTTTCTTT.

The gene calls are TRBV28 and TRBJ2-5; D might be TRBD2 (5 bases). The length of the CDR3 is 16 residues. V was trimmed by 5 bases and J by 5 bases, leaving 21 bases between them. Germline-derived CDR1 and CDR2 are MDHEN and SYDVKM. The CDR3 DNA is TGTGCCAGCAGTCCCCGCCCCCGGGCAACGGGGGAGACCCAGTACTTC. This gives the protein CASSPRPRATGETQYF. Full variable domain (remainder filled in from reference TRBV28 and TRBJ2-5): DVKVTQSSRYLVKRTGEKVFLECVQDMDHENMFWYRQDPGLGLRLIYFSYDVKMKEKGDIPEGYSVSREKKERFSLILESASTNQTSMYLCASSPRPRATGETQYFGPGTRLLVL.

The V call is TRBV19, the J call TRBJ2-2, with D possibly matching TRBD2 (5 bases). V was clipped by 3 bases and J by 4 bases, with 18 bases between them. The CDR3 is made up of 17 amino acids. Germline assignment: CDR1 LNHDA and CDR2 SQIVND (reference sequence). CDR3 protein: CASSIGLVQGGTGELFF. The CDR3 region has the DNA TGTGCCAGTAGTATTGGGTTGGTGCAAGGAGGCACCGGGGAGCTGTTTTTT.

This chain connects TRBV4-1 to TRBJ1-5; unclear D gene. The length of the CDR3 is 15 residues. Trimming pared 4 bases from V and 6 bases from J, leaving 16 bases between. Germline values: CDR1 MGHRA, CDR2 YSYEKL. This CDR3 is CASSPSSGFAQPQHF. The CDR3 nucleotides read TGCGCCAGCAGCCCCTCTTCCGGGTTTGCTCAGCCCCAGCATTTT.

The chain is built from TRBV11-3 and TRBJ2-1; D is perhaps TRBD1 (5 bases). V was cut by 4 bases and J by 5 bases, with 12 bases left in between. This CDR3 contains 14 residues. Germline values: CDR1 SGHNT, CDR2 YENEEA. This CDR3 reads CASSWQGGNNEQFF. For the CDR3, the DNA is TGTGCCAGCAGCTGGCAGGGTGGGAACAATGAGCAGTTCTTC.

CDR3 nucleotides: TGTGCCAGCAGCTCGCAGGGGGCTGCCTATGGCTACACCTTC. This gives the protein CASSSQGAAYGYTF. V and J are TRBV11-3 and TRBJ1-2; 8 nucleotides line up with TRBD1. Unmatched junction bases numbered 5, after V lost 4 bases and J lost 4 bases. Germline values: CDR1 SGHNT, CDR2 YENEEA. The length of the CDR3 is 14 residues.

The chain recombines TRBV15 with TRBJ1-5, with a weak D call TRBD1 (6 bases). CDR1 LNHNV and CDR2 YYDKDF come from the germline V gene (reference sequence). Trimming cost V 5 bases and J 3 bases, with 14 bases left between them. This CDR3 is built from 15 residues. The CDR3 here is CATSWTQGNNQPQHF. The CDR3 DNA reads as TGTGCCACCAGCTGGACCCAGGGGAACAATCAGCCCCAGCATTTT.

This clone has more than one count but fewer than ten. This chain uses TRBV2 with TRBJ2-5, with D unresolved. Trimming pared 2 bases from V and 1 base from J, leaving 2 bases between. The CDR3 length is 12 residues. Germline lookup yields CDR1 SNHLY and CDR2 FYNNEI. The CDR3 region has the DNA TGTGCCAGCAGTGAACTCCAAGAGACCCAGTACTTC. It specifies CASSELQETQYF.

The sample holds a few counts of this clone. This sequence joins TRBV6-4 and TRBJ2-1; 10 bases are shared with TRBD2. The CDR3 covers 13 residues. The ends lost 10 bases at V and 5 bases at J; junction bases unmatched: 5. Germline V gives CDR1 MRHNA, CDR2 SNTAGT. CDR3 nucleotide sequence: TGTGCCACCTCTAGCGGGAGTAACAATGAGCAGTTCTTC. Its translation is CATSSGSNNEQFF.

This rearrangement joins TRBV9 to TRBJ2-1; 11 nucleotides line up with TRBD2. Germline values: CDR1 SGDLS, CDR2 YYNGEE. V shed 3 bases, J shed 4 bases, and the junction held 6 bases outside the gene matches. This CDR3 is 16 amino acids long. The CDR3: CASSETSGRRYNEQFF. In DNA form, the CDR3 reads TGTGCCAGCAGCGAAACTAGCGGGAGAAGGTACAATGAGCAGTTCTTC.